This TCR beta chain is drawn from a study of cytomegalovirus exposure and HLA in healthy donors. Study background: Prior work identified around 100 million unique TCR beta sequences in around 170 million T cells.

Details on this clone: Its target is not known.

Study results and caveats: Most of the CMV-associated TCR beta chains (in a later analysis) appeared to be HLA-restricted. The authors later found TCR association rates varying by HLA locus, with DRB1 most and HLA-C fewest. The study reported that TCR beta sequences accurately predicted HLA-A and HLA-B alleles in most subjects.

This CDR3 has 11 amino acids. Germline V lookup: CDR1 SQVTM, CDR2 ANQGSEA. Researchers ran the PCR with 60 Vbeta and 13 Jbeta primers. The assay was immunoSEQ multiplex PCR, and TCRdb's table has in-frame clones only and misses some. The data show around 200,000 clones, 77% seen once. The sequenced sample consisted of PBMCs. The sequence came from a woman aged 60 to 75 in good health and CMV-seropositive. The chain couples TRBV29-1 to TRBJ1-1, with a tentative D call TRBD1 (5 bases). Here the CDR3 DNA reads TGCGGCGGGGGGGGGTGGACTGAAGCTTTCTTT. Translated: CGGGGWTEAFF.